Sequencing of this T cell receptor (beta chain) was carried out in a study of cytomegalovirus exposure and HLA in healthy donors. Study-wide background: The study placed less than 90% of its 398 genotyped donors in the Caucasian-associated ancestry cluster. Study-level points and caveats: Later analysis demonstrated an association between a missense DCLRE1C variant and TCR beta V- and J-gene trimming.

60 Vbeta and 13 Jbeta primers were used in PCR. The assay was immunoSEQ multiplex PCR, and TCRdb's table has in-frame clones only and misses some. The sample consists of under 200,000 clones, around three quarters of them appearing once. The CDR3 spans 16 residues. The V gene end was trimmed by 4 bases and the J gene end by 1 base; junction bases not matched to a gene: 4. Germline assignment: CDR1 LGHNA and CDR2 YSLEER. This clone was seen more than once but under ten times. Its antigen is still unknown. The rearrangement joins TRBV4-3 to TRBJ2-1; 10 nucleotides line up with TRBD1. This receptor was obtained from a woman aged 25 to 39 in good health and CMV-seronegative. Sequenced sample: PBMCs. CDR3 region: CASSLEGQGSYNEQFF. DNA for the CDR3: TGCGCCAGCAGCCTAGAGGGACAGGGGTCCTACAATGAGCAGTTCTTC.